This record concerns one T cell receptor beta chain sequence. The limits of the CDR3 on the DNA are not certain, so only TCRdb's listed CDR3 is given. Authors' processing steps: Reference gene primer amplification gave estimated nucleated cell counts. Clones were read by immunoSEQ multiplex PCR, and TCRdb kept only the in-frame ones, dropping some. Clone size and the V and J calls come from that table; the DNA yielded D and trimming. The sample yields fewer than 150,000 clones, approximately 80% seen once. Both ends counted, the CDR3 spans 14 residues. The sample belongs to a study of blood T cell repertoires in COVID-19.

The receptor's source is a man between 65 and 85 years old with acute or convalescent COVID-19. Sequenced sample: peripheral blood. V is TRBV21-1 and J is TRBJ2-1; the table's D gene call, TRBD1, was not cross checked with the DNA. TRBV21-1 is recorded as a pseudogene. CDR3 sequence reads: CASSVGQGNNEQFF.